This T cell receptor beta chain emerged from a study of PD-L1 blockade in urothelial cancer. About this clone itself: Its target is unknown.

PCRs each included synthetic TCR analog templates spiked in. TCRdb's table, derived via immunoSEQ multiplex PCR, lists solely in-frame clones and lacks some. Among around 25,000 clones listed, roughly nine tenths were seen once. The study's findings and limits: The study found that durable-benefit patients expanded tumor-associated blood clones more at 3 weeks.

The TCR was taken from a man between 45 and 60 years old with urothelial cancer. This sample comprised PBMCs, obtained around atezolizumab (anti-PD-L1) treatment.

The CDR3 DNA sequence: TGTGCCAGCAGTTCGCCGGGACAGCCCTACGAGCAGTACTTC. Encoded protein: CASSSPGQPYEQYF. The chain couples TRBV28 to TRBJ2-7; 7 nucleotides match TRBD1. Germline trimming cut 4 bases from V and 2 bases from J; bases unmatched to any gene: 5. Germline-derived CDR1 and CDR2 are MDHEN and SYDVKM. This CDR3 has 14 amino acids.